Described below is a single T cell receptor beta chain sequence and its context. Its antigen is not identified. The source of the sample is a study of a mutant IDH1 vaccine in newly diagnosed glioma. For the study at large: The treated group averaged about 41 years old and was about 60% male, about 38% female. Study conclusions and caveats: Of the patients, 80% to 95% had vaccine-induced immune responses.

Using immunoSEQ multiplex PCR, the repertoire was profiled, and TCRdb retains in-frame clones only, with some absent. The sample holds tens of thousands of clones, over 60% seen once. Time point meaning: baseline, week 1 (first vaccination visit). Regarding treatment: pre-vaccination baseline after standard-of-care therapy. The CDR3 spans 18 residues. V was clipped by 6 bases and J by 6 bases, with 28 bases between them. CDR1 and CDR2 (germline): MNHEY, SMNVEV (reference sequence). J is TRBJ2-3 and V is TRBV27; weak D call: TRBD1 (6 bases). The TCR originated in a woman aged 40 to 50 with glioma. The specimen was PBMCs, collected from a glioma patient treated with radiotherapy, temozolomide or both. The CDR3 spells CASRRGGRHFAARDTQYF. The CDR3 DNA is TGTGCCAGCAGGAGAGGGGGACGCCACTTCGCCGCCCGCGATACGCAGTATTTT.